This TCR beta chain is drawn from a study of T-cell reconstitution after alpha-beta-depleted transplantation in children. The CDR3 is made up of 13 amino acids. Germline CDR1 reads KGHSH; CDR2 reads LQKENI. V shed 6 bases and J shed 6 bases, with 15 bases lying between them. Unique molecular identifiers were used in preparing the TCRbeta library. TCRdb fed the PCR reads into MiXCR, producing one record per CDR3 protein. The sample yields over 100,000 distinct CDR3 sequences, about a tenth seen once. The study's findings and limits: Several hundred expanded graft clones reportedly gave rise to the alpha-beta T cells present about two months after transplant. At the one-year point after transplant, T-cell counts and TCRbeta diversity were found to come mostly from T cells that had been newly produced.

This clonotype was picked up a small number of times. Its target is not known. The sequencing used PBMCs, collected before TCRalphabeta/CD19-depleted stem cell transplant. The receptor was derived from a boy between 2 and 15 years old with acute lymphoblastic leukemia, due to receive a stem cell transplant. The gene calls are TRBV18 and TRBJ2-7; D is perhaps TRBD2 (6 bases). The CDR3 reads CASSPIGAGEQYF. CDR3 DNA: TGTGCCAGCTCCCCTATAGGAGCGGGCGAGCAGTACTTC.